What follows are 7 T cell receptor beta chains derived from one specimen sequenced in a study of T cells after yellow fever vaccination. MiXCR was run by TCRdb on the 5' RACE reads, yielding one entry per CDR3 protein. The repertoire includes tens of thousands of distinct CDR3 sequences, 7.3% of them detected once, and approximately 31% sits in the top ten. Sequenced material: CD8+ T cells sorted from PBMCs, taken more than 8 days after the first yellow fever vaccination. The receptors originated from a man between 18 and 29 years old who received the YFV17D yellow fever vaccine.

This clonotype has more than one count but fewer than ten. V gene TRBV7-8 combines with J gene TRBJ2-1; 13 bases align to TRBD2. The germline CDR1 and CDR2 sequences are SGHVS and FQNEAQ. The length of the CDR3 is 17 residues. Trimming took 1 base from V and 4 from J; bases not matched to a gene: 4. CDR3 nucleotides: TGTGCCAGCAGCTTAGAGGGACTAGCGGGGCCTTACAATGAGCAGTTCTTC. It yields the protein CASSLEGLAGPYNEQFF.

Concerning this clonotype itself: This may come from a read error, since a much larger clone is one base off. The chain couples TRBV11-2 to TRBJ2-1; 8 bases line up with TRBD2. V lost 1 base and J lost 8; bases outside the gene matches: 19. The CDR3 sequence is 19 residues long. Germline V gene data show CDR1 as SGHAT and CDR2 as FQNNGV. CDR3 sequence reads: CASSLGIGFSGGAGDEQFF. CDR3 DNA: TGTGCCAGCAGCTTAGGGATTGGATTCTCCGGGGGGGCAGGCGATGAGCAGTTCTTC.

This clonotype occurred a few times. An end of the junction does not agree with germline; a read error may underlie this. The V and J genes are TRBV4-1 and TRBJ2-2; 9 nucleotides line up with TRBD2. Germline V gene data show CDR1 as MGHRA and CDR2 as YSYEKL. This CDR3 has 18 amino acids. The CDR3 region has the DNA TGCGCCAGTAGCCAAGTTAGTAGCGGGGGCTCCAACACCGGGGAGCTGTTTTTT. It yields the protein CASSQVSSGGSNTGELFF.

This clonotype was observed a single time. The V gene is TRBV19, the J gene TRBJ1-2; D may be TRBD1 (6 bases). The CDR3 loop spans 13 amino acids. Germline V gene lookup returns CDR1 LNHDA and CDR2 SQIVND (reference sequence). Trimming cost V 6 bases and J 7 bases, with 15 bases left between them. CDR3 DNA sequence: TGTGCCAGTAGACCGGGACAAATTATTGGCTACACCTTC. Amino acid sequence: CASRPGQIIGYTF.

The V gene is TRBV4-1, the J gene TRBJ2-1, with TRBD2 as a possible D gene (6 bases). The germline gives CDR1 MGHRA, CDR2 YSYEKL. The CDR3 spans 16 residues. Trimming cost V 4 bases and J 0 bases, with 13 bases left between them. CDR3 sequence: CASSLGAEGSYNEQFF. As DNA, the CDR3 is TGCGCCAGCAGCCTAGGAGCGGAGGGCTCCTACAATGAGCAGTTCTTC.

This clonotype appeared many times. The genes are TRBV7-2 and TRBJ2-5; TRBD2 matches 13 bases. V gave up 5 bases and J gave up 1 base; unmatched junction bases: 4. This CDR3 comprises 16 residues. The germline V gene has CDR1 SGHTA and CDR2 FQGNSA. CDR3 sequence (DNA): TGTGCCAGCAGCACGGGGACTAGCGGGGTCCAAGAGACCCAGTACTTC. Encoded protein: CASSTGTSGVQETQYF.

The table lists this clonotype with many counts. The chain employs TRBV9 and TRBJ2-3, with D possibly TRBD2 on 5 matching bases. This CDR3 region has 14 residues. The V and J ends lost 0 bases and 4 bases respectively, with 9 bases between them. Germline CDR1 and CDR2: SGDLS and YYNGEE. In nucleotides, the CDR3 is TGTGCCAGCAGCGTAGGAGGTAGCGCAGATACGCAGTATTTT. As protein: CASSVGGSADTQYF.